Presented here are 13 T cell receptor beta chains from one specimen sequenced in a study of CD8+ T cells in alopecia areata. The authors extracted RNA and reverse transcribed it into cDNA as the sequencing template. Generated by immunoSEQ multiplex PCR, the TCRdb table keeps only in-frame clones and is missing some. The data show roughly 140,000 clones, approximately 60% seen once. The specimen sequenced was CD8+ T cells sorted from blood. The receptor set was obtained from a human donor in good health.

V usage is TRBV7-9 and J usage is TRBJ2-1, with no clear D. Looked up from germline, CDR1 is SEHNR and CDR2 is FQNEAQ (reference sequence). Trimming cost V 5 bases and J 8 bases, with 13 bases left between them. The CDR3 sequence is 13 residues long. In DNA form, the CDR3 reads TGTGCCAGCAGCCCTCCTGACCTGTATGAGCAGTTCTTC. Translated, it gives CASSPPDLYEQFF.

This clone was counted only a few times. The chain combines TRBV5-1 with TRBJ1-1, with D unresolved. The V end lost 0 bases, the J end lost 1 base, and 10 bases lay between the germline ends. CDR1 and CDR2 (germline): SGHRS, YFSETQ. There are 15 residues in the CDR3. The CDR3 sequence is CASSLGLFGNTEAFF. Here the CDR3 DNA reads TGCGCCAGCAGCTTGGGTCTCTTTGGGAACACTGAAGCTTTCTTT.

The sample holds a few counts of this clone. One end of the junction varies from germline; a read error may be responsible. Distinct nucleotide sequences in the sample also encode this CDR3. The chain is built from TRBV4-1 and TRBJ2-7, with 11 bases fitting TRBD1. CDR1 MGHRA and CDR2 YSYEKL come from the germline V gene. The CDR3 consists of 15 residues. For the CDR3, the DNA is TGTGCCAGCAGCCAAGGGACAGGGGGCTCCTACGAGCAGTACTTC. Translating it yields CASSQGTGGSYEQYF.

The CDR3 nucleotides are TGTGCCTTAGCGGGAGACACCGGGGAGCTGTTTTTT. The encoded protein is CALAGDTGELFF. The rearrangement joins TRBV30 to TRBJ2-2, with 9 bases aligning to TRBD2. Trimming cost V 7 bases and J 3 bases; bases outside gene matches: 0. CDR1 GTSNPN and CDR2 SVGIG come from the germline V gene (reference sequence). This CDR3 is 12 amino acids long. Supplemented by reference TRBV30 and TRBJ2-2, the full variable domain reads SQTIHQWPATLVQPVGSPLSLECTVEGTSNPNLYWYRQAAGRGLQLLFYSVGIGQISSEVPQNLSASRPQDRQFILSSKKLLLSDSGFYLCALAGDTGELFFGEGSRLTVL.

This clone was observed a single time. The chain employs TRBV6-6 and TRBJ2-5; 7 bases line up with TRBD1. The V and J ends lost 6 bases and 2 bases, in that order; junction bases with no gene match: 6. The CDR3 has 14 residues. CDR1 is MNHNY, CDR2 SVGAGI, per germline (reference sequence). CDR3 residues: CASRSPGQQETQYF. The CDR3 DNA sequence: TGTGCCAGCAGGTCCCCGGGACAGCAAGAGACCCAGTACTTC.

This clone was seen ten or more times. This chain links TRBV5-6 with TRBJ2-5, with D possibly being TRBD2 (5 bases). Germline-derived CDR1 and CDR2 are SGHDT and YYEEEE. V dropped 2 bases and J dropped 5 bases, with 10 bases sitting between them. CDR3 length: 13 amino acids. CDR3 loop: CASSFGGWETQYF. In DNA, the CDR3 is TGTGCCAGCAGCTTTGGCGGGTGGGAGACCCAGTACTTC.

The chain is built from TRBV29-1 and TRBJ2-3, with 11 positions matching TRBD2. V was pared by 0 bases and J by 7 bases, with 6 bases of the junction left unmatched. Germline-derived CDR1 and CDR2 are SQVTM and ANQGSEA. This CDR3 is 15 amino acids long. CDR3 in DNA: TGCAGCGTTGAAGAGAGGACTAGCGGGTTGTATACGCAGTATTTT. This gives the protein CSVEERTSGLYTQYF.

This clone was seen just once. This chain connects TRBV2 to TRBJ2-5, with 7 bases aligning to TRBD1. Matching the DNA end better, TRBJ2-7 makes the J call doubtful. The CDR3 is made up of 13 amino acids. Germline CDR1 reads SNHLY; CDR2 reads FYNNEI. The CDR3 sequence: CASSGTGYYEQYF. In DNA, the CDR3 is TGTGCCAGCAGTGGGACAGGATATTACGAGCAGTACTTC.

In its sample, this clone was seen a few times. The chain is built from TRBV15 and TRBJ2-3, with TRBD2 as a possible D gene (5 bases). This CDR3 contains 13 residues. Germline CDR1 reads LNHNV; CDR2 reads YYDKDF (reference sequence). V lost 7 bases and J lost 3, with 11 bases in between. The CDR3 DNA sequence: TGTGCCACCACCCGGGATTGGACAGATACGCAGTATTTT. Its translation: CATTRDWTDTQYF.

Notes on this clone: The sample has other DNA sequences that encode this CDR3 too. The rearrangement joins TRBV20-1 to TRBJ1-1; no clear D. Germline V lookup: CDR1 DFQATT, CDR2 SNEGSKA (reference sequence). The CDR3 is made up of 11 amino acids. Between the trimmed V and J ends, which lost 1 base and 0 bases, there was a span of 0 bases. The CDR3 sequence: CSARVNTEAFF. The CDR3 DNA reads TGCAGTGCTAGAGTGAACACTGAAGCTTTCTTT.

With regard to this clone: Other nucleotide sequences in the sample specify the same CDR3. The chain is built from TRBV10-3 and TRBJ2-7; no clear D. The germline V and J ends were trimmed by 2 bases and 4 bases, with 3 bases remaining between them. CDR1 and CDR2 from the germline V gene are ENHRY and SYGVKD. CDR3 length equals 11 residues. CDR3 residues: CAISETYEQYF. The CDR3 DNA sequence: TGTGCCATCAGTGAGACGTACGAGCAGTACTTC.

V gene TRBV6-4 combines with J gene TRBJ2-1; 7 nucleotides line up with TRBD2. Losses at the gene ends were 9 bases for V and 6 bases for J; bases not matched to a gene: 8. This CDR3 contains 13 residues. CDR1 and CDR2 from the germline V gene are MRHNA and SNTAGT. CDR3 amino acids: CASRGSDSNEQFF. The CDR3 nucleotides are TGTGCCAGTCGCGGGAGCGACAGCAATGAGCAGTTCTTC.

The gene calls are TRBV6-6 and TRBJ2-2, with 11 bases that match TRBD1. This CDR3 contains 15 residues. Germline CDR1 MNHNY, CDR2 SVGAGI (reference sequence). The junction had 2 bases not matched to a gene; V was cut back by 6 bases and J by 2 bases. This CDR3 reads CASRDRGLNTGELFF. CDR3 in DNA: TGTGCCAGCAGGGACAGGGGGCTAAACACCGGGGAGCTGTTTTTT.